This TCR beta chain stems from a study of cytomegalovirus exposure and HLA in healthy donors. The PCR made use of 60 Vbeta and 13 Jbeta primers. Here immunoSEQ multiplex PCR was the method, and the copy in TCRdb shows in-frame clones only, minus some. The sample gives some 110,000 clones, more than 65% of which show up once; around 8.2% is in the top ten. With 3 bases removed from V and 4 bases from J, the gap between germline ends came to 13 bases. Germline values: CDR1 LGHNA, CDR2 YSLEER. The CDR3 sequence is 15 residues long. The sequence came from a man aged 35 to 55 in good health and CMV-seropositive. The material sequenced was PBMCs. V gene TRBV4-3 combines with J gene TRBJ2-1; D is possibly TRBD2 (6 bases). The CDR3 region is CASSQRVAAYNEQFF. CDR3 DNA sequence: TGCGCCAGCAGCCAGAGGGTAGCGGCTTACAATGAGCAGTTCTTC.